A selection of T cell receptor beta chains follows, all from one sample in a study of Ad26.COV2.S vaccination and SARS-CoV-2 variants. Repertoires were generated with immunoSEQ multiplex PCR, while TCRdb's copy carries only in-frame clones and drops some. The table lists a few hundred thousand clones, about four fifths of them singletons, with almost 7.5% in the top ten. The sequencing here drew on peripheral blood, taken in a trial of Ad26.COV2.S vaccine versus placebo. The source of these receptors is a person between 18 and 65 years old who received the Ad26.COV2.S COVID-19 vaccine or a placebo. Each CDR3 is given with its conserved first and last residue. The D gene is left open where the match is weak.

length	V	J	D	CDR3
18	TRBV19	TRBJ2-2	-	CASSIGSSRILNTGELFF
16	TRBV7-2	TRBJ2-3	TRBD2	CASSFSRGGSTDTQYF
13	TRBV24-1	TRBJ2-3	-	CATGPGTTDTQYF
17	TRBV7-8	TRBJ2-4	TRBD2	CASSIELAGVARNIQYF
14	TRBV6-5	TRBJ1-6	-	CASRPALVNSPLHF
10	TRBV20-1	TRBJ1-2	-	CSSSRGGYTF
14	TRBV5-4	TRBJ1-1	TRBD1	CASSQYGTALEAFF
13	TRBV3-1/TRBV3-2	TRBJ2-2	-	CASSQDQTGELFF
11	TRBV20-1	TRBJ1-2	-	CSAPRTGGYTF
15	TRBV11-3	TRBJ2-3	-	CASSGRQRGGDTQYF
15	TRBV5-6	TRBJ2-6	-	CASSLGISGANVLTF
14	TRBV5-4	TRBJ1-6	TRBD1	CASSLTGDNSPLHF
14	TRBV18	TRBJ2-3	-	CASSPGLTPDTQYF
14	TRBV7-9	TRBJ2-7	TRBD1	CASSLRQGYYEQYF
14	TRBV9	TRBJ1-1	-	CASSPTGGNTEAFF